Presented here are 22 T cell receptor beta chains from one specimen sequenced in a study of blood T cell repertoires in COVID-19. Repertoires were generated with immunoSEQ multiplex PCR, while TCRdb's copy carries only in-frame clones and drops some. The sample carries around 210,000 clones, almost 85% recorded once. The sample comprised peripheral blood. These receptors were taken from a man aged 50 to 60 with COVID-19, enrolled during active disease.

This chain connects TRBV7-9 to TRBJ2-7; the D gene is possibly TRBD2 (7 bases). The CDR3 length is 15 residues. In germline, CDR1 is SEHNR, CDR2 FQNEAQ (reference sequence). With 3 bases removed from V and 0 bases from J, the gap between germline ends came to 12 bases. The CDR3 spells CASSFAGAFSYEQYF. The CDR3 region has the DNA TGTGCCAGCAGCTTCGCGGGGGCTTTCTCCTACGAGCAGTACTTC.

A note on this clone: The same CDR3 also results from other DNA sequences found in this sample. The chain combines TRBV5-1 with TRBJ2-2; a weak D match, TRBD1 (5 bases). From germline, CDR1 is SGHRS and CDR2 YFSETQ. Trimming pared 3 bases from V and 0 bases from J, leaving 9 bases between. The CDR3 totals 15 residues. The CDR3 DNA follows: TGCGCCAGCAGCTGGGGCCAAGCGAACACCGGGGAGCTGTTTTTT. Translation gives CASSWGQANTGELFF.

This chain joins TRBV30 and TRBJ2-7; TRBD1 might be the D (6 bases). The CDR3 contains 13 residues. The germline V gene has CDR1 GTSNPN and CDR2 SVGIG (reference sequence). V shed 5 bases and J shed 4 bases, with 15 bases lying between them. CDR3 loop: CAWGTGFSYEQYF. DNA of the CDR3: TGTGCCTGGGGCACAGGGTTTTCGTACGAGCAGTACTTC.

CDR3 protein: CASSYSELNTEAFF. CDR3 DNA sequence: TGTGCCAGCAGTTACTCGGAGCTGAACACTGAAGCTTTCTTT. V usage is TRBV6-5 and J usage is TRBJ1-1; no clear D. Trimming left V 0 bases short and J 0 bases short, with 5 bases between. CDR1 and CDR2 from the germline V gene are MNHEY and SVGAGI. The CDR3 length is 14 residues.

The V gene is TRBV10-3, the J gene TRBJ1-5; TRBD1 matches at 11 bases. Germline assignment: CDR1 ENHRY and CDR2 SYGVKD. This CDR3 has 15 amino acids. With 2 bases clipped from V and 6 bases from J, the junction kept 3 bases outside the gene matches. For the CDR3, the DNA is TGTGCCATCAGTGAGCCGGACAGGGGGCCTCAGCCCCAGCATTTT. Translating it yields CAISEPDRGPQPQHF.

The chain links TRBV7-8 to TRBJ2-5, with unresolved D. V was cut by 6 bases and J by 4 bases, with 6 bases left in between. The CDR3 covers 11 residues. Germline lookup yields CDR1 SGHVS and CDR2 FQNEAQ. The CDR3 region has the DNA TGTGCCAGCAGTTACGGAGAGACCCAGTACTTC. This translates into CASSYGETQYF.

This sequence joins TRBV2 and TRBJ1-3, with D uncertain. This CDR3 contains 14 residues. The V gene lost 7 bases and the J gene lost 0 bases, with 10 bases spanning the gap. Germline values: CDR1 SNHLY, CDR2 FYNNEI. This CDR3 is CASTDPGSGNTIYF. The DNA of the CDR3 is TGTGCCAGCACTGATCCAGGCTCTGGAAACACCATATATTTT.

The chain carries TRBV3-1 (or the pseudogene TRBV3-2) and TRBJ2-7; no definite D call. The germline CDR1 and CDR2 sequences are LGHDT and YNNKEL (reference sequence). The CDR3 is made up of 14 amino acids. V was trimmed by 2 bases and J by 9 bases, leaving 17 bases between them. The CDR3 DNA follows: TGTGCCAGCAGCCAAACCCCCCTGGTACGCGGGCAGTACTTC. It translates to CASSQTPLVRGQYF.

The chain has TRBV5-5 and TRBJ2-7, with D perhaps TRBD1 (6 bases). This CDR3 is built from 14 residues. The V gene lost 1 base and the J gene lost 2 bases, with 10 bases spanning the gap. Per germline, CDR1 SGHKS and CDR2 YYEKEE (reference sequence). The chain's CDR3 is CASSLQQGTYEQYF. Written as DNA, the CDR3 is TGTGCCAGCAGCTTGCAACAGGGCACCTACGAGCAGTACTTC.

V is TRBV18 and J is TRBJ1-1; D might be TRBD1 (5 bases). CDR1 and CDR2 from the germline V gene are KGHSH and LQKENI. The length of the CDR3 is 15 residues. Trimming removed 0 bases at V and 4 bases at J, with 12 bases between. Here the CDR3 DNA reads TGTGCCAGCTCACCACCGCGGGGGTGGAGCACTGAAGCTTTCTTT. As protein: CASSPPRGWSTEAFF.

The chain is built from TRBV10-3 and TRBJ2-7; D is undetermined. V lost 2 bases and J lost 9, with 8 bases in between. Germline V gene lookup returns CDR1 ENHRY and CDR2 SYGVKD. CDR3 length: 11 amino acids. The CDR3 protein is CAISEPPVQYF. CDR3 bases: TGTGCCATCAGTGAGCCCCCGGTGCAGTACTTC.

The chain combines TRBV30 with TRBJ2-7; a possible D gene is TRBD1 (6 bases). Germline V lookup: CDR1 GTSNPN, CDR2 SVGIG (reference sequence). The CDR3 totals 15 residues. Trimming took off 2 bases at V and 4 bases at J, with 18 bases between the two ends. As DNA, the CDR3 is TGTGCCTGGAGTCTCCCTGAGGGGGATCGGTACGAGCAGTACTTC. It yields the protein CAWSLPEGDRYEQYF.

This clone occurred once. The genes are TRBV5-4 and TRBJ2-7; 9 bases fit TRBD2. The germline V gene has CDR1 SGHNT and CDR2 YYREEE (reference sequence). The trim removed 3 bases at V and 7 bases at J, leaving 8 bases unmatched. CDR3 length equals 14 residues. CDR3 nucleotide sequence: TGTGCCAGCAGCTCCGGGACTAGCCTAGGGGAGCAGTACTTC. This codes for CASSSGTSLGEQYF. The full variable domain, in which reference TRBV5-4 and TRBJ2-7 provide the parts outside the CDR3, is ETGVTQSPTHLIKTRGQQVTLRCSSQSGHNTVSWYQQALGQGPQFIFQYYREEENGRGNFPPRFSGLQFPNYSSELNVNALELDDSALYLCASSSGTSLGEQYFGPGTRLTVT.

The rearrangement joins TRBV3-1 (or the pseudogene TRBV3-2) to TRBJ2-1, with TRBD1 matching over 8 bases. V was clipped by 1 base and J by 10 bases; unmatched bases: 6. Germline values: CDR1 LGHDT, CDR2 YNNKEL (reference sequence). This CDR3 is 14 amino acids long. The chain's CDR3 is CASSQVVGTGEQFF. CDR3 bases: TGTGCCAGCAGCCAAGTGGTTGGGACAGGAGAGCAGTTCTTC.

This clone appeared a single time. The V call is TRBV10-3, the J call TRBJ2-2; the D is unclear. This CDR3 is built from 13 residues. Trimming left V 0 bases short and J 7 bases short, with 6 bases between. CDR1 is ENHRY, CDR2 SYGVKD, per germline. This CDR3 reads CAISESIGGELFF. Here the CDR3 DNA reads TGTGCCATCAGTGAGTCGATCGGCGGGGAGCTGTTTTTT.

The chain links TRBV10-3 to TRBJ2-1, with D tentatively TRBD1 (6 bases). The CDR3 contains 12 residues. V was trimmed by 6 bases and J by 6 bases, leaving 9 bases between them. Germline V CDR1 and CDR2: ENHRY, SYGVKD. Here the CDR3 DNA reads TGTGCCATCAGCCTACAGGGCAATGAGCAGTTCTTC. This translates into CAISLQGNEQFF.

The J gene is TRBJ2-1, the V gene TRBV7-3, with 11 positions matching TRBD2. Germline V CDR1 and CDR2: SGHTA, FQGTGA. There are 15 residues in the CDR3. Trimming took 5 bases from V and 4 from J; bases not matched to a gene: 4. The CDR3, as DNA: TGTGCCAGCAGCCCGACTAGCGGGGCTTACAATGAGCAGTTCTTC. Translation gives CASSPTSGAYNEQFF.

This chain connects TRBV4-1 to TRBJ2-2; no reliable D call. The germline CDR1 and CDR2 sequences are MGHRA and YSYEKL. V lost 1 base and J lost 6, with 12 bases in between. The CDR3 length is 15 residues. The chain's CDR3 is CASSQVNSKPGELFF. For the CDR3, the DNA is TGCGCCAGCAGCCAAGTGAACAGTAAACCCGGGGAGCTGTTTTTT.

The V gene is TRBV6-1, the J gene TRBJ1-3; 7 bases map to TRBD1. The trim removed 4 bases at V and 4 bases at J, leaving 10 bases unmatched. Per germline, CDR1 MNHNS and CDR2 SASEGT. The CDR3 consists of 16 residues. The CDR3 bases are TGTGCCAGCAGTGCAGTGAGGGGGCTGGCGGGAAACACCATATATTTT. It specifies CASSAVRGLAGNTIYF.

This clone has more than one count but fewer than ten. The chain is built from TRBV19 and TRBJ2-7; 7 nucleotides line up with TRBD2. Germline V gene lookup returns CDR1 LNHDA and CDR2 SQIVND (reference sequence). With V trimmed by 5 bases and J by 3 bases, 10 bases remained unmatched. The CDR3 consists of 15 residues. CDR3 loop: CASSSTSGANYEQYF. CDR3 DNA sequence: TGTGCCAGTAGTTCAACGAGCGGGGCTAACTACGAGCAGTACTTC.

The chain couples TRBV6-4 to TRBJ2-1, with TRBD2 matching 13 bases. V trimming: 3 bases; J trimming: 12 bases; junction bases outside the gene matches: 8. Germline assignment: CDR1 MRHNA and CDR2 SNTAGT. This CDR3 is built from 15 residues. In DNA form, the CDR3 reads TGTGCCAGCAGTGAGACTACTAGCGGGGGGGCGATGCAGTTCTTC. Its protein is CASSETTSGGAMQFF.

The J gene is TRBJ2-5, the V gene TRBV7-2, with 8 bases lining up with TRBD2. CDR3 length: 16 amino acids. After removal of 5 bases from V and 2 bases from J, the junction contained 10 bases not matched to a gene. Germline CDR1 SGHTA, CDR2 FQGNSA. The CDR3 sequence is CASSARGAGRQETQYF. CDR3 nucleotides: TGTGCCAGCAGCGCGCGGGGGGCCGGTCGGCAAGAGACCCAGTACTTC.